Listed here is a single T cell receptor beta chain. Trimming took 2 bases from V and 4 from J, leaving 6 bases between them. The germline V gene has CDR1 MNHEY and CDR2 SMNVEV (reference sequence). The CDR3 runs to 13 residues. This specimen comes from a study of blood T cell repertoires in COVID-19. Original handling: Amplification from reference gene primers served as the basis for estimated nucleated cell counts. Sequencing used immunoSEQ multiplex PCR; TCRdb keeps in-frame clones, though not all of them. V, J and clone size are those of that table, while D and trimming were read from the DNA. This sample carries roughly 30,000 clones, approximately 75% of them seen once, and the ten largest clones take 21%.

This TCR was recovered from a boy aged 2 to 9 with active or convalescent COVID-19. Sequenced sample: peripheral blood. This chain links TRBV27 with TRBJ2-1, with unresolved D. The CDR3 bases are TGTGCCAGCAGTTTAGACGGGTACAATGAGCAGTTCTTC. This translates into CASSLDGYNEQFF.